These 27 T cell receptor beta chains were all obtained from the same sample, sequenced in a study of cytomegalovirus exposure and HLA in healthy donors. The study ran its PCR with 60 Vbeta and 13 Jbeta primers. Using immunoSEQ multiplex PCR, the repertoire was profiled, and TCRdb retains in-frame clones only, with some absent. Here the sample spans more than 100,000 clones, roughly three quarters being singletons. Sequencing was performed on PBMCs. These TCRs come from a male donor in good health and CMV-seronegative.

The chain employs TRBV7-9 and TRBJ1-1, with D perhaps TRBD1 (6 bases). Germline V gene sequence: CDR1 SEHNR, CDR2 FQNEAQ (reference sequence). V gave up 4 bases and J gave up 0 bases, with 12 bases separating them. CDR3 size: 15 residues. In nucleotides, the CDR3 is TGTGCCAGCAGCTCTACAGGGAGAATGAACACTGAAGCTTTCTTT. Its protein product is CASSSTGRMNTEAFF.

The chain carries TRBV30 and TRBJ1-6; tentatively, D is TRBD1 (5 bases). The germline V and J ends were trimmed by 7 bases and 7 bases, with 8 bases remaining between them. Germline values: CDR1 GTSNPN, CDR2 SVGIG (reference sequence). This CDR3 has 11 amino acids. CDR3 region: CAYSGNSPLHF. CDR3 sequence (DNA): TGTGCCTACTCAGGGAATTCACCCCTCCACTTT. Full variable domain (rest looked up from reference TRBV30 and TRBJ1-6): SQTIHQWPATLVQPVGSPLSLECTVEGTSNPNLYWYRQAAGRGLQLLFYSVGIGQISSEVPQNLSASRPQDRQFILSSKKLLLSDSGFYLCAYSGNSPLHFGNGTRLTVT.

The chain combines TRBV5-8 with TRBJ1-3; 8 nucleotides align to TRBD1. J was trimmed by 0 bases and V by 3 bases; bases with no gene match: 8. The CDR3 covers 17 residues. In germline, CDR1 is SGHTS, CDR2 YDEGEE. The CDR3 spells CASSSRGQPNSGNTIYF. In DNA, the CDR3 is TGTGCCAGCAGCTCCAGGGGGCAGCCAAACTCTGGAAACACCATATATTTT. The whole variable domain, remainder taken from reference TRBV5-8 and TRBJ1-3, is EAGVTQSPTHLIKTRGQQATLRCSPISGHTSVYWYQQALGLGLQFLLWYDEGEERNRGNFPPRFSGRQFPNYSSELNVNALELEDSALYLCASSSRGQPNSGNTIYFGEGSWLTVV.

This chain joins TRBV29-1 and TRBJ1-2, with 7 nucleotides matching TRBD1. The CDR3 is 11 residues long. Germline V lookup: CDR1 SQVTM, CDR2 ANQGSEA. V shed 7 bases, J shed 8 bases, and the junction held 7 bases outside the gene matches. The CDR3: CSAFDRDGYTF. The DNA of the CDR3 is TGCAGCGCCTTTGACAGGGACGGCTACACCTTC.

This sequence joins TRBV19 and TRBJ1-5; no firm D call. The V gene's germline CDR1 is LNHDA and CDR2 SQIVND (reference sequence). The CDR3 runs to 11 residues. V shed 3 bases and J shed 11 bases, with 8 bases lying between them. The CDR3: CASSIRGAQHF. The CDR3 DNA follows: TGTGCCAGTAGTATCCGAGGAGCCCAGCATTTT.

J is TRBJ1-1 and V is TRBV30, with 7 bases lining up with TRBD1. V gave up 4 bases and J gave up 1 base; unmatched junction bases: 12. The CDR3 sequence is 16 residues long. From germline, CDR1 is GTSNPN and CDR2 SVGIG (reference sequence). The CDR3 nucleotides read TGTGCCTGGACACACCCAGGGGGTTACCGGAACACTGAAGCTTTCTTT. Its translation is CAWTHPGGYRNTEAFF.

J is TRBJ2-3 and V is TRBV13, with 8 bases matching TRBD1. J gave up 3 bases and V 9 bases, and 8 bases lay outside the gene matches. The CDR3 runs 14 residues. Looked up from germline, CDR1 is PRHDT and CDR2 is FYEKMQ (reference sequence). As DNA, the CDR3 is TGTGCCAGTCTCGACAGGGGTGAAACAGATACGCAGTATTTT. It translates to CASLDRGETDTQYF.

This rearrangement joins TRBV25-1 to TRBJ2-3; D is possibly TRBD1 (6 bases). The V and J ends lost 1 base and 2 bases respectively, with 13 bases between them. This CDR3 spans 16 amino acids. Looked up from germline, CDR1 is MGHDK and CDR2 is SYGVNS. The CDR3 DNA reads TGTGCCAGCAGTGAATCTGGCAGGGGCCTCACAGATACGCAGTATTTT. It translates to CASSESGRGLTDTQYF.

This clone was recorded once. The chain combines TRBV5-4 with TRBJ2-5; D may be TRBD2 (7 bases). The CDR3 runs 16 residues. Germline CDR1 and CDR2: SGHNT and YYREEE (reference sequence). Trimming left V 5 bases short and J 2 bases short, with 19 bases between. CDR3 amino acids: CASSEGGGAGQETQYF. The CDR3 DNA follows: TGTGCCAGCAGTGAGGGGGGTGGAGCGGGGCAAGAGACCCAGTACTTC.

The genes are TRBV7-2 and TRBJ2-2; tentative D call: TRBD2 (5 bases). Trimming removed 6 bases from V and 8 bases from J, with 13 bases in between. The germline V gene has CDR1 SGHTA and CDR2 FQGNSA. CDR3 size: 13 residues. Here the CDR3 DNA reads TGTGCCAGCAGTTCGACCTGGGAGGGGGAGCTGTTTTTT. Translating gives CASSSTWEGELFF.

This clone has a handful of counts. The chain has TRBV9 and TRBJ1-1, with 10 positions matching TRBD1. This CDR3 is 13 amino acids long. Trimming at V came to 4 bases and at J to 5 bases, leaving 2 bases not matched to a gene. The germline gives CDR1 SGDLS, CDR2 YYNGEE. CDR3 sequence (DNA): TGTGCCAGCAGCACGGGACAGGGGACTGAAGCTTTCTTT. It is translated as CASSTGQGTEAFF. The whole variable domain, filled in from reference TRBV9 and TRBJ1-1, reads DSGVTQTPKHLITATGQRVTLRCSPRSGDLSVYWYQQSLDQGLQFLIQYYNGEERAKGNILERFSAQQFPDLHSELNLSSLELGDSALYFCASSTGQGTEAFFGQGTRLTVV.

The chain uses TRBV5-1 and TRBJ2-3, with 10 bases aligning to TRBD2. The germline CDR1 and CDR2 sequences are SGHRS and YFSETQ. Unmatched junction bases numbered 2, after V lost 3 bases and J lost 1 base. This CDR3 has 15 residues. The CDR3 DNA reads as TGCGCCAGCAGCTCCGGGACTAGCGGCACAGATACGCAGTATTTT. Translating gives CASSSGTSGTDTQYF.

This clone was seen more than once but under ten times. This rearrangement joins TRBV7-9 to TRBJ2-5; 7 nucleotides match TRBD2. In germline, CDR1 is SEHNR, CDR2 FQNEAQ (reference sequence). The V segment lost 7 bases and the J segment 3 bases; nucleotides outside the gene matches: 5. The CDR3 consists of 13 residues. This CDR3 reads CASKRGGEETQYF. CDR3 bases: TGTGCCAGCAAGAGGGGAGGGGAAGAGACCCAGTACTTC.

The V gene is TRBV21-1, the J gene TRBJ2-5; the DNA was not compared with TRBD2, the D call given in the table. The DNA matches TRBJ2-7 better at its end, which makes the J call doubtful. TRBV21-1 counts as a pseudogene. CDR3 length: 14 amino acids. The CDR3 DNA reads TGTGCCAGCAGCAAATTTCGAAGTCCCTACGAGCAGTACTTC. Translating it yields CASSKFRSPYEQYF.

The gene calls are TRBV4-2 and TRBJ1-2; tentative D call: TRBD1 (5 bases). CDR1 LGHNA and CDR2 YNFKEQ come from the germline V gene. The CDR3 length is 20 residues. The V and J ends lost 0 bases and 4 bases respectively, with 27 bases between them. CDR3: CASSQEGPTETLSLIYGYTF. The DNA of the CDR3 is TGTGCCAGCAGCCAAGAGGGGCCGACGGAGACCTTGTCTTTAATCTATGGCTACACCTTC.

V gene TRBV6-1 combines with J gene TRBJ2-5; tentatively, D is TRBD1 (6 bases). CDR1 and CDR2 from the germline V gene are MNHNS and SASEGT. The CDR3 consists of 13 residues. V lost 6 bases, J lost 2 bases, and 10 bases lay in between. CDR3 DNA sequence: TGTGCCAGCAGACGTACAGGGCAAGAGACCCAGTACTTC. Amino acid sequence: CASRRTGQETQYF.

The V call is TRBV6-6, the J call TRBJ1-6; TRBD1 aligns across 11 bases. Germline CDR1 reads MNHNY; CDR2 reads SVGAGI (reference sequence). This CDR3 has 15 residues. J gave up 9 bases and V 4 bases, and 5 bases lay outside the gene matches. As DNA, the CDR3 is TGTGCCAGCAGTTTACCGGGACAGGGGGGTTCACCCCTCCACTTT. Protein: CASSLPGQGGSPLHF.

This chain uses TRBV19 with TRBJ1-2; 12 nucleotides align to TRBD1. This CDR3 is 17 amino acids long. With 6 bases clipped from V and 4 bases from J, the junction kept 12 bases outside the gene matches. Germline lookup yields CDR1 LNHDA and CDR2 SQIVND (reference sequence). The CDR3 is CASRGDRGRKGGYGYTF. As DNA, the CDR3 is TGTGCCAGTAGGGGGGACAGGGGGCGCAAAGGGGGCTATGGCTACACCTTC.

The J gene is TRBJ2-2, the V gene TRBV5-4; tentative D call: TRBD2 (6 bases). In germline, CDR1 is SGHNT, CDR2 YYREEE (reference sequence). The CDR3 is 14 amino acids. V gave up 7 bases and J gave up 0 bases, with 10 bases separating them. The DNA for the CDR3 is TGTGCCAGCGCCGGGACTGCGAACACCGGGGAGCTGTTTTTT. It translates to CASAGTANTGELFF.

This clone was counted a few times. The rearrangement joins TRBV19 to TRBJ1-2; D might be TRBD1 (5 bases). This CDR3 region has 14 residues. Trimming cost V 5 bases and J 0 bases, with 10 bases left between them. Per germline, CDR1 LNHDA and CDR2 SQIVND (reference sequence). As DNA, the CDR3 is TGTGCCAGTAGTGTGCAGGGTTCTAACTATGGCTACACCTTC. Its translation: CASSVQGSNYGYTF.

V and J are TRBV30 and TRBJ1-5; tentative D call: TRBD1 (6 bases). In germline, CDR1 is GTSNPN, CDR2 SVGIG (reference sequence). V lost 3 bases, J lost 4 bases, and 10 bases lay in between. The CDR3 is 13 residues long. CDR3 nucleotides: TGTGCCTGGAGCTTCGGACAGAATCAGCCCCAGCATTTT. It translates to CAWSFGQNQPQHF.

This clone is a singleton in its sample. The V and J genes are TRBV6-6 and TRBJ1-3; 8 nucleotides match TRBD1. J gave up 8 bases and V 6 bases, and 6 bases lay outside the gene matches. Germline values: CDR1 MNHNY, CDR2 SVGAGI (reference sequence). The length of the CDR3 is 13 residues. CDR3 sequence (DNA): TGTGCCAGCAGGAGGGACAGGAGGGACACCATATATTTT. Protein sequence: CASRRDRRDTIYF.

The chain uses TRBV11-2 and TRBJ2-6; D is perhaps TRBD1 (5 bases). The CDR3 is made up of 14 amino acids. The V end lost 5 bases, the J end lost 2 bases, and 7 bases lay between the germline ends. Germline V gives CDR1 SGHAT, CDR2 FQNNGV. CDR3 sequence (DNA): TGTGCCAGCAGCCCCAGGGCTGGGGCCAACGTCCTGACTTTC. Protein: CASSPRAGANVLTF.

This clone was observed at least ten times. This chain uses TRBV4-3 with TRBJ1-4; no definite D call. CDR1 is LGHNA and CDR2 is YSLEER in the germline V gene. The CDR3 runs 16 residues. The V end lost 0 bases, the J end lost 7 bases, and 15 bases lay between the germline ends. CDR3 sequence reads: CASSQDFGETGEKLFF. In nucleotides, the CDR3 is TGCGCCAGCAGCCAAGATTTCGGGGAGACGGGTGAAAAACTGTTTTTT.

The chain uses TRBV12-5 and TRBJ1-5; 11 bases line up with TRBD1. The CDR3 length is 19 residues. Germline CDR1 and CDR2: LGHNT and FRNRAP. V gave up 5 bases and J gave up 0 bases; unmatched junction bases: 12. CDR3 in DNA: TGTGCTAGTGGTCATGGACAGGGGGCTTACCGGTATAGCAATCAGCCCCAGCATTTT. Translating it yields CASGHGQGAYRYSNQPQHF.

V gene TRBV4-3 combines with J gene TRBJ1-3; TRBD1 might be the D (5 bases). CDR1 is LGHNA, CDR2 YSLEER, per germline. The CDR3 extends over 18 amino acids. Trimming removed 4 bases at V and 0 bases at J, with 19 bases between. CDR3 nucleotides: TGCGCCAGCAGCCTTAACGCCGCGGGGGTCACCTCTGGAAACACCATATATTTT. Translating it yields CASSLNAAGVTSGNTIYF.

V and J are TRBV7-6 and TRBJ2-2; 7 nucleotides match TRBD1. Germline CDR1 reads SGHVS; CDR2 reads FNYEAQ. The CDR3 contains 14 residues. J lost 4 bases, V lost 5 bases, and 4 bases had no gene match. CDR3 sequence reads: CASSGQVFTGELFF. DNA for the CDR3: TGTGCCAGCAGCGGACAGGTTTTCACCGGGGAGCTGTTTTTT. Looking up the rest from reference TRBV7-6 and TRBJ2-2 gives the full variable domain: GAGVSQSPRYKVTKRGQDVALRCDPISGHVSLYWYRQALGQGPEFLTYFNYEAQQDKSGLPNDRFSAERPEGSISTLTIQRTEQRDSAMYRCASSGQVFTGELFFGEGSRLTVL.